A single sample gave rise to the 18 T cell receptor beta chains below, sequenced in a study of CD8 T cells in Susac syndrome. Random hexamers were used to reverse transcribe roughly 0.45 to 1 ug of RNA. In TCRdb, the immunoSEQ multiplex PCR reads were re-called with MiXCR into one record per CDR3 protein. This sample yields roughly 200,000 distinct CDR3 sequences, of which 85% to 95% are seen a single time; 0.1% belongs to the top ten. The sequenced sample consisted of CD4+ T cells from PBMCs. The receptor set was obtained from a human donor in good health.

The rearrangement links TRBV9 to TRBJ1-1, with D uncertain. Trimming stripped 0 bases from V and 5 bases from J, with 14 bases between. Germline V CDR1 and CDR2: SGDLS, YYNGEE. The CDR3 is 15 residues long. The chain's CDR3 is CASSVESLGWTEAFF. The CDR3 DNA follows: TGTGCCAGCAGCGTAGAAAGTCTGGGGTGGACTGAAGCTTTCTTT.

V is TRBV5-4 and J is TRBJ1-3; D possibly corresponds to TRBD1 (5 bases). The germline V gene has CDR1 SGHNT and CDR2 YYREEE (reference sequence). CDR3 length: 15 residues. V shed 3 bases and J shed 2 bases, with 12 bases lying between them. CDR3 amino acids: CASSSLGGTGNTIYF. CDR3 DNA sequence: TGTGCCAGCAGCTCTTTGGGGGGGACTGGAAACACCATATATTTT.

The rearrangement links TRBV28 to TRBJ2-2; D gene uncertain. V lost 3 bases and J lost 0, with 8 bases in between. This CDR3 contains 15 residues. Germline CDR1 and CDR2: MDHEN and SYDVKM. The CDR3 loop reads CASSFGSSNTGELFF. DNA of the CDR3: TGTGCCAGCAGTTTTGGCTCATCGAACACCGGGGAGCTGTTTTTT.

The genes are TRBV12-3 or TRBV12-4 and TRBJ1-2; D call uncertain. V was trimmed by 3 bases and J by 8 bases, leaving 10 bases between them. The CDR3 is made up of 12 amino acids. CDR3 protein: CASSFGQGGYTF. DNA of the CDR3: TGTGCCAGCAGTTTTGGGCAAGGAGGCTACACCTTC.

J is TRBJ1-6 and V is TRBV7-9; D is unclear. V lost 1 base and J 9 bases, leaving 7 bases between the germline ends. From germline, CDR1 is SEHNR and CDR2 FQNEAQ (reference sequence). This CDR3 has 13 residues. CDR3 coding DNA: TGTGCCAGCAGCTTAGAAGCTGCTTCACCCCTCCACTTT. Translation: CASSLEAASPLHF.

The chain has TRBV4-1 and TRBJ1-6; perhaps TRBD1 as D (6 bases). This CDR3 comprises 14 residues. CDR1 is MGHRA and CDR2 is YSYEKL in the germline V gene. Trimming took 2 bases from V and 15 from J, leaving 17 bases between them. CDR3 DNA sequence: TGCGCCAGCAGCCAATTGGGACACACGGATGTCCTCCACTTT. Encoded protein: CASSQLGHTDVLHF.

The rearrangement links TRBV4-1 to TRBJ2-7; the D gene is possibly TRBD2 (6 bases). Germline assignment: CDR1 MGHRA and CDR2 YSYEKL. This CDR3 spans 16 amino acids. V shed 0 bases and J shed 0 bases, with 12 bases lying between them. Here the CDR3 reads CASSQEPSGSSYEQYV. In nucleotides, the CDR3 is TGCGCCAGCAGCCAAGAGCCATCCGGGAGCTCCTACGAGCAGTACGTC.

The chain carries TRBV5-4 and TRBJ2-2; maybe TRBD1 (6 bases). This CDR3 region has 15 residues. Trimming left V 4 bases short and J 1 base short, with 11 bases between. The germline V gene has CDR1 SGHNT and CDR2 YYREEE (reference sequence). CDR3: CASSRTAWNTGELFF. The CDR3 nucleotides read TGTGCCAGCAGCCGGACAGCCTGGAACACCGGGGAGCTGTTTTTT. Supplemented by reference TRBV5-4 and TRBJ2-2, the full variable domain reads ETGVTQSPTHLIKTRGQQVTLRCSSQSGHNTVSWYQQALGQGPQFIFQYYREEENGRGNFPPRFSGLQFPNYSSELNVNALELDDSALYLCASSRTAWNTGELFFGEGSRLTVL.

This rearrangement joins TRBV29-1 to TRBJ2-7, with D possibly being TRBD2 (6 bases). The germline V gene has CDR1 SQVTM and CDR2 ANQGSEA. This CDR3 contains 14 residues. Deletions cut 7 bases from V and 0 bases from J, with 16 bases between. CDR3 nucleotide sequence: TGCAGCGCCTGGGCAGGCGGGGACTCCTACGAGCAGTACTTC. This codes for CSAWAGGDSYEQYF.

The chain links TRBV18 to TRBJ1-1; TRBD1 might be the D (6 bases). Trimming took off 0 bases at V and 0 bases at J, with 14 bases between the two ends. CDR3 length equals 17 residues. Germline values: CDR1 KGHSH, CDR2 LQKENI. CDR3 nucleotide sequence: TGTGCCAGCTCACCACCGGGGGCGCGGACCGTGAACACTGAAGCTTTCTTT. Translated: CASSPPGARTVNTEAFF.

The gene calls are TRBV6-2 or TRBV6-3 and TRBJ2-7; 13 nucleotides align to TRBD2. Germline trimming cut 5 bases from V and 6 bases from J; bases unmatched to any gene: 7. Germline CDR1 reads MNHEY; CDR2 reads SVGEGT. The CDR3 sequence is 15 residues long. The CDR3 DNA is TGTGCCAGCAGTCCGGCGACTAGCGGGGGGAGCGAGCAGTACTTC. Residues: CASSPATSGGSEQYF.

This clonotype was counted only a few times. This sequence joins TRBV7-3 and TRBJ2-7; 8 bases are a match to TRBD2. In germline, CDR1 is SGHTA, CDR2 FQGTGA. The CDR3 loop spans 15 amino acids. V was pared by 1 base and J by 2 bases, with 4 bases of the junction left unmatched. The CDR3 sequence is CASSLKAGDTYEQYF. The CDR3 DNA reads as TGTGCCAGCAGCTTAAAAGCGGGGGATACCTACGAGCAGTACTTC.

The rearrangement uses TRBV7-6 and TRBJ1-5; D gene ambiguous. The V end was cut by 1 base, the J end by 2 bases, with 9 bases between. Germline V gene lookup returns CDR1 SGHVS and CDR2 FNYEAQ. The CDR3 length is 15 residues. The CDR3 protein is CASSLVPGGNQPQHF. In DNA, the CDR3 is TGTGCCAGCAGCTTAGTACCCGGGGGCAATCAGCCCCAGCATTTT.

Only one count was recorded for this clonotype. The chain uses TRBV7-9 and TRBJ1-1, with 7 bases that match TRBD1. There are 15 residues in the CDR3. The ends lost 11 bases at V and 2 bases at J; junction bases unmatched: 14. CDR1 SEHNR and CDR2 FQNEAQ come from the germline V gene (reference sequence). CDR3 region: CAGTRQGTANTEAFF. The CDR3, as DNA: TGTGCCGGTACGCGACAAGGGACAGCAAACACTGAAGCTTTCTTT.

This chain connects TRBV4-2 to TRBJ1-5, with D maybe TRBD1 (6 bases). CDR3 size: 16 residues. Trimming removed 2 bases from V and 6 bases from J, with 17 bases in between. The germline gives CDR1 LGHNA, CDR2 YNFKEQ. CDR3 DNA sequence: TGTGCCAGCAGCCAAACCACAGGGAGTTGGGGTCAGCCCCAGCATTTT. Amino acids: CASSQTTGSWGQPQHF.

The gene calls are TRBV6-2 or TRBV6-3 and TRBJ1-3; D is uncertain. Germline V lookup: CDR1 MNHEY, CDR2 SVGEGT. The CDR3 spans 14 residues. Trimming took off 5 bases at V and 0 bases at J, with 8 bases between the two ends. The CDR3 nucleotides read TGTGCCAGCAGTGTCACAAACTCTGGAAACACCATATATTTT. Encoded protein: CASSVTNSGNTIYF.

The CDR3 sequence is CAAGRRTGYTF. Written as DNA, the CDR3 is TGTGCCGCAGGCAGGCGGACGGGCTACACCTTC. This rearrangement joins TRBV28 to TRBJ1-2, with D uncertain. The germline CDR1 and CDR2 sequences are MDHEN and SYDVKM. V lost 11 bases and J 8 bases, leaving 15 bases between the germline ends. The CDR3 runs 11 residues.

This sequence joins TRBV5-6 and TRBJ1-1, with a weak D call TRBD1 (5 bases). Germline CDR1 SGHDT, CDR2 YYEEEE. The CDR3 contains 15 residues. V lost 4 bases and J lost 0, with 13 bases in between. The CDR3: CASSVRQTMNTEAFF. As DNA, the CDR3 is TGTGCCAGCAGCGTACGACAGACTATGAACACTGAAGCTTTCTTT.